This T cell receptor (beta chain) was found in a study of human T cells and chemical hapten exposure. The germline V and J ends were trimmed by 3 bases and 1 base, with 10 bases remaining between them. The length of the CDR3 is 14 residues. The germline CDR1 and CDR2 sequences are DFQATT and SNEGSKA (reference sequence). A single record per CDR3 protein comes from TCRdb applying MiXCR to the RACE reads. The sample consists of around 56,000 distinct CDR3 sequences, more than 8% of them appearing once. The time point is: pre-sensitization, week 0. Regarding treatment: therapeutic diphenylcyclopropenone sensitization with weekly scalp DPC. Ten or more counts support this clonotype.

The TCR sequence derives from a middle-aged man with alopecia areata. Some clones in this sample may be carry-over from other donors' samples. Sample: whole blood, taken in connection with sensitization to the hapten diphenylcyclopropenone (DPC). The chain is built from TRBV20-1 and TRBJ2-1; the D gene is possibly TRBD1 (5 bases). CDR3 amino acids: CSARVGLSYNEQFF. Here the CDR3 DNA reads TGCAGTGCTAGGGTGGGGCTTTCCTACAATGAGCAGTTCTTC.